This entry describes one T cell receptor beta chain. This record belongs to a study of T cells after somatic rescue of genetic block. V dropped 3 bases and J dropped 0 bases, with 15 bases sitting between them. The V gene's germline CDR1 is KGHSH and CDR2 LQKENI. This CDR3 comprises 16 residues. Libraries were prepared by immunoSEQ multiplex PCR; TCRdb keeps only in-frame clonotypes and omits some of them. The data hold 68,000 or so clones, with 80% to 95% observed a single time. J is TRBJ2-7 and V is TRBV18; perhaps TRBD1 as D (6 bases). The sample taken for sequencing was peripheral blood mononuclear cells (PBMCs). This TCR was recovered from a man in his forties. CDR3 protein: CASSPRGGSYSYEQYF. In DNA, the CDR3 is TGTGCCAGCTCACCCCGAGGGGGTTCATACTCCTACGAGCAGTACTTC.